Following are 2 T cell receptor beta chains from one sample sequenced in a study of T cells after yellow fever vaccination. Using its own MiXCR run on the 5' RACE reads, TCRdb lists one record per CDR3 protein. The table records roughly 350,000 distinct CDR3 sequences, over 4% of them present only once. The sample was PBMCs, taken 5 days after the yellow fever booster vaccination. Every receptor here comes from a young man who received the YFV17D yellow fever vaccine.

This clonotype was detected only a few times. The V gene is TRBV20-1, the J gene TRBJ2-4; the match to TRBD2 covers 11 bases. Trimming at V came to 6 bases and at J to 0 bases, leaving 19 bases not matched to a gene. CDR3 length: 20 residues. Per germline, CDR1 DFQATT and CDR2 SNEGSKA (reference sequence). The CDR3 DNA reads TGCAGTGCCCTAACACCAACTAGCGGGGGAGAGTGGGGAGCCAAAAACATTCAGTACTTC. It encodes CSALTPTSGGEWGAKNIQYF.

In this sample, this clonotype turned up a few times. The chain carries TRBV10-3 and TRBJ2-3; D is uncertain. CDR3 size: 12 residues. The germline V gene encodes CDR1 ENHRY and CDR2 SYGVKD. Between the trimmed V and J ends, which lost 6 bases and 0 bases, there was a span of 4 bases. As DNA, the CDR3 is TGTGCCATCAGGGCGAGCACAGATACGCAGTATTTT. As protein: CAIRASTDTQYF.